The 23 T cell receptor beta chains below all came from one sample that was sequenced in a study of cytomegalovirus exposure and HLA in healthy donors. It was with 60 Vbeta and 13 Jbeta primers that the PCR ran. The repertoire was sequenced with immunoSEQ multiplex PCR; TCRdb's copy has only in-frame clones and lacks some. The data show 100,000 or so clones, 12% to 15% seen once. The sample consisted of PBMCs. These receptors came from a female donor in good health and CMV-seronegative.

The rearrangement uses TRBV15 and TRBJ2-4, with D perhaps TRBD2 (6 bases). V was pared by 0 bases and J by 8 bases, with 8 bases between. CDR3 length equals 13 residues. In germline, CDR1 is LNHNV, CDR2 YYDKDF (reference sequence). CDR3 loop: CATSREGLDIQYF. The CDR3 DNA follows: TGTGCCACCAGCAGAGAGGGACTGGACATTCAGTACTTC.

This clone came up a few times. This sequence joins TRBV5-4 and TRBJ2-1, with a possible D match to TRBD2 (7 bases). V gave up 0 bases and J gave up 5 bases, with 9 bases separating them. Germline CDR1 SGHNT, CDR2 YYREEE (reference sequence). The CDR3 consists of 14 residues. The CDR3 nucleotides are TGTGCCAGCAGCTTGGAGGGGGGGCACAATGAGCAGTTCTTC. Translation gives CASSLEGGHNEQFF.

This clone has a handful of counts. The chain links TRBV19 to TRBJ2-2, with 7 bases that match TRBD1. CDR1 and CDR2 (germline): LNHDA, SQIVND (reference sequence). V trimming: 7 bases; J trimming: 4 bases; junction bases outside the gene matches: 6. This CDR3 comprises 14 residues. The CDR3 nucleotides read TGTGCCAGTAAGGGGGCAGGTTCCACCGGGGAGCTGTTTTTT. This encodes CASKGAGSTGELFF.

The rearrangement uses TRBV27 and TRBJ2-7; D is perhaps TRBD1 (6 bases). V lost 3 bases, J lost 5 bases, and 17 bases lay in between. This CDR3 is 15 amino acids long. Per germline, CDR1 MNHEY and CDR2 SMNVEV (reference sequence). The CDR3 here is CASSFLTGLFHEQYF. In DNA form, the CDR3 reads TGTGCCAGCAGTTTTTTAACAGGGCTTTTCCACGAGCAGTACTTC.

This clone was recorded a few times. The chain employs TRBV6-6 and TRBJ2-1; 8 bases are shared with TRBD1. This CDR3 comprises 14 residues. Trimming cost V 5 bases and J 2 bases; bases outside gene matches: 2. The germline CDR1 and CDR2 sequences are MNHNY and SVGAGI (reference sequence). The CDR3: CASSGQGPYNEQFF. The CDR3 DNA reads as TGTGCCAGCAGTGGACAGGGACCCTACAATGAGCAGTTCTTC.

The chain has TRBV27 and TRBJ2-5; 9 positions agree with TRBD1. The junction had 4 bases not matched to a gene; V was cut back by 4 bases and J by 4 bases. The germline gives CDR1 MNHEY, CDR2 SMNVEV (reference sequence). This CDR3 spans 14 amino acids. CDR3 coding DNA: TGTGCCAGCAGTTCACACAGGGGGCGAGAGACCCAGTACTTC. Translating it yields CASSSHRGRETQYF.

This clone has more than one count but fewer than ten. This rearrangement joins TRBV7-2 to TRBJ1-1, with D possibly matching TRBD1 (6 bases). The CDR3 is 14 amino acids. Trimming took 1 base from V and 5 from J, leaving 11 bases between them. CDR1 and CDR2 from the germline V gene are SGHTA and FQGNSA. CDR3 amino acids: CASSLEQGITEAFF. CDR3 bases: TGTGCCAGCAGCTTAGAACAGGGAATAACTGAAGCTTTCTTT.

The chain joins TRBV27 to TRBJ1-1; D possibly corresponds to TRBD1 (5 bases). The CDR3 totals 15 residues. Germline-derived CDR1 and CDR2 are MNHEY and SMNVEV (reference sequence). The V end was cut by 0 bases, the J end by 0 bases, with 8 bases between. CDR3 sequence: CASSLSSGLNTEAFF. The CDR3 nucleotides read TGTGCCAGCAGTTTATCCTCAGGGCTGAACACTGAAGCTTTCTTT.

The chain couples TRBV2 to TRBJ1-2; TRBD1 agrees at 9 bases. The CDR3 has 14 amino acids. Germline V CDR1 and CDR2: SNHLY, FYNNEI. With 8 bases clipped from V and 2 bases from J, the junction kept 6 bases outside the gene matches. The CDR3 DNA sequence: TGTGCCAGCCGGACAGGGGCCACCAACTATGGCTACACCTTC. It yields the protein CASRTGATNYGYTF.

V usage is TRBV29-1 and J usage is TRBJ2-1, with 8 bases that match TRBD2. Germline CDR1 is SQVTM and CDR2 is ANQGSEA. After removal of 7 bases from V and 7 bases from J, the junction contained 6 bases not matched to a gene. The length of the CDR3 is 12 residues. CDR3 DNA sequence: TGCAGCGCGAGCGGGAGCTGGAATGAGCAGTTCTTC. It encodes CSASGSWNEQFF.

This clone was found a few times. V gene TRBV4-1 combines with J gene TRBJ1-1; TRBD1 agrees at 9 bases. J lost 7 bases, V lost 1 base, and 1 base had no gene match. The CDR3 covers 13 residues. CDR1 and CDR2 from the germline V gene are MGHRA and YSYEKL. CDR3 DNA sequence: TGCGCCAGCAGCCAAGGGACAGGGGTTGAAGCTTTCTTT. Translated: CASSQGTGVEAFF.

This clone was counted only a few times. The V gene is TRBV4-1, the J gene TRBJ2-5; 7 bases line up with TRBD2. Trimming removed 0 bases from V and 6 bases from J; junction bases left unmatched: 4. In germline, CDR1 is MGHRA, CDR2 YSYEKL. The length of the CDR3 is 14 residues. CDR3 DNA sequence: TGCGCCAGCAGCCAAGATCCAAGCGGGAAGACCCAGTACTTC. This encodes CASSQDPSGKTQYF.

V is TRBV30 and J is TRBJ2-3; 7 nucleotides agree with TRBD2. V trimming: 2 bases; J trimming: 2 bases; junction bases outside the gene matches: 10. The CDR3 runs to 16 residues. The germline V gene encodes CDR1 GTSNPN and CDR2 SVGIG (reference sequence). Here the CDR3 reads CAWSLYPSGLTDTQYF. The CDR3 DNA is TGTGCCTGGAGTCTATATCCTAGCGGACTCACAGATACGCAGTATTTT. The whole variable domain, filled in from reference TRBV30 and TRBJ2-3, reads SQTIHQWPATLVQPVGSPLSLECTVEGTSNPNLYWYRQAAGRGLQLLFYSVGIGQISSEVPQNLSASRPQDRQFILSSKKLLLSDSGFYLCAWSLYPSGLTDTQYFGPGTRLTVL.

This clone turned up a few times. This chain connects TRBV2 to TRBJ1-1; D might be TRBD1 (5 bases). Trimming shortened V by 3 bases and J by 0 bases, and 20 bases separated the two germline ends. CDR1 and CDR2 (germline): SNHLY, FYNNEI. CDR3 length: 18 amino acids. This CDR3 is CASSEGWGRVFMNTEAFF. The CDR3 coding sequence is TGTGCCAGCAGTGAGGGGTGGGGCAGGGTATTCATGAACACTGAAGCTTTCTTT.

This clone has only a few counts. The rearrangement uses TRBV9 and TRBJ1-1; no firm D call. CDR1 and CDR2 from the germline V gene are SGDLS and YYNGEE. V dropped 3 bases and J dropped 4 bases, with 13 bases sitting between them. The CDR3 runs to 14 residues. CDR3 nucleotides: TGTGCCAGCAGCGCATGGTCTGGGCTCACTGAAGCTTTCTTT. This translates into CASSAWSGLTEAFF.

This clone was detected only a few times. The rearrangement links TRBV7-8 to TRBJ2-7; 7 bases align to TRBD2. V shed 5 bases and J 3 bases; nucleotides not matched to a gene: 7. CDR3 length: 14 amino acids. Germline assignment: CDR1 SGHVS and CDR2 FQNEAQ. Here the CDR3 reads CASSPGGIFYEQYF. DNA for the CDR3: TGTGCCAGCAGCCCGGGAGGCATCTTCTACGAGCAGTACTTC. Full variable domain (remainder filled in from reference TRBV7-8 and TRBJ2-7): GAGVSQSPRYKVAKRGQDVALRCDPISGHVSLFWYQQALGQGPEFLTYFQNEAQLDKSGLPSDRFFAERPEGSVSTLKIQRTQQEDSAVYLCASSPGGIFYEQYFGPGTRLTVT.

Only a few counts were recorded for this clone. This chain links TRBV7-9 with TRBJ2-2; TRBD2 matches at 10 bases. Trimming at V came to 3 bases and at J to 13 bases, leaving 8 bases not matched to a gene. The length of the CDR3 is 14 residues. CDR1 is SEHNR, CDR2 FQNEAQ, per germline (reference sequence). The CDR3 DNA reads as TGTGCCAGCAGCTTTGACCTAGCGGGGGTTGTGCTGTTTTTT. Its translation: CASSFDLAGVVLFF.

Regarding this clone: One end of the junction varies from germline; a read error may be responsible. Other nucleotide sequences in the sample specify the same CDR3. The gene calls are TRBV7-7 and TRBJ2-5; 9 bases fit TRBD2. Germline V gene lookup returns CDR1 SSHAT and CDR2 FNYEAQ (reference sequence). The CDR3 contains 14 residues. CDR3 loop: CASSLAGAQETQYF. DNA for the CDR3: TGTGCTAGCAGCTTAGCGGGGGCCCAAGAGACCCAGTACTTC. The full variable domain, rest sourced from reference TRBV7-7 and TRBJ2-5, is GAGVSQSPRYKVTKRGQDVTLRCDPISSHATLYWYQQALGQGPEFLTYFNYEAQPDKSGLPSDRFSAERPEGSISTLTIQRTEQRDSAMYRCASSLAGAQETQYFGPGTRLLVL.

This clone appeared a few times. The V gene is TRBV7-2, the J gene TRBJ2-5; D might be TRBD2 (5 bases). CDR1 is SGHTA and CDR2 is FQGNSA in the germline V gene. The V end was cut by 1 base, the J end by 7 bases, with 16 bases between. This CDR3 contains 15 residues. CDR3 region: CASSLGHSSGGTQYF. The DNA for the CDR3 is TGTGCCAGCAGCTTAGGACACTCCTCAGGAGGGACCCAGTACTTC.

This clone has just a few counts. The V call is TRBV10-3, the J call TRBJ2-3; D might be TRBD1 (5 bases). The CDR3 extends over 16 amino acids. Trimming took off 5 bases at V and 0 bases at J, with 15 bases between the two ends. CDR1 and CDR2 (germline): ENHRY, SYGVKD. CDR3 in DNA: TGTGCCATCAGTAGAACAGGAGACCTTAGCACAGATACGCAGTATTTT. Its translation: CAISRTGDLSTDTQYF.

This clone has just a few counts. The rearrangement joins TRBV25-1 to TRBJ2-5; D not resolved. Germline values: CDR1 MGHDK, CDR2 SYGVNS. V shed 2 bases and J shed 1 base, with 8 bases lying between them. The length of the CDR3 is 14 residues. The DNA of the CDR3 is TGTGCCAGCAGTGAACCTACTACCCAAGAGACCCAGTACTTC. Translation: CASSEPTTQETQYF. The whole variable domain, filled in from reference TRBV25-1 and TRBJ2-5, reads EADIYQTPRYLVIGTGKKITLECSQTMGHDKMYWYQQDPGMELHLIHYSYGVNSTEKGDLSSESTVSRIRTEHFPLTLESARPSHTSQYLCASSEPTTQETQYFGPGTRLLVL.

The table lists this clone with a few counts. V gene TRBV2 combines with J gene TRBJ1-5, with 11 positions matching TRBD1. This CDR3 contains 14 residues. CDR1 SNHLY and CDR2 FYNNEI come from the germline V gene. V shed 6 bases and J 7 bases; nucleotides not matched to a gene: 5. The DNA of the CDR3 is TGTGCCAGCAGAGGGGACAGGGGGGGCCAGCCCCAGCATTTT. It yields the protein CASRGDRGGQPQHF.

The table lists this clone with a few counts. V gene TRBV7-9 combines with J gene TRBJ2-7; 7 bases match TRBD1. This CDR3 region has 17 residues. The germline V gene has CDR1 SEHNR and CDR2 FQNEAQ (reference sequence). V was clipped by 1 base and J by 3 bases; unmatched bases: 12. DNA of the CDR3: TGTGCCAGCAGCTTAGTCGGCGCGGCTAGACAGGGCTACGAGCAGTACTTC. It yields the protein CASSLVGAARQGYEQYF.